Presented here are 29 T cell receptor beta chains from one specimen sequenced in a study of PD-1 blockade in classical Hodgkin lymphoma. TCRdb's table, derived via immunoSEQ multiplex PCR, lists solely in-frame clones and lacks some. The top ten hold 30% to 40% of the sample, which has over 9,000 clones, 84% seen once. There was relapse after autologous stem cell transplantation in every patient, and there was variation in brentuximab vedotin exposure. Magnetic negative selection isolated CD8+ T cells from thawed PBMCs. The sequenced sample was CD8+ T cells from blood, obtained at baseline. All receptors come from a human donor with classical Hodgkin lymphoma.

V usage is TRBV7-9 and J usage is TRBJ2-5, with 10 bases identical to TRBD2. The germline gives CDR1 SEHNR, CDR2 FQNEAQ (reference sequence). Losses at the gene ends were 1 base for V and 4 bases for J; bases not matched to a gene: 0. This CDR3 is 14 amino acids long. CDR3 in amino acids: CASSLGLAGETQYF. As DNA, the CDR3 is TGTGCCAGCAGCTTAGGACTAGCGGGAGAGACCCAGTACTTC. The full variable domain, in which reference TRBV7-9 and TRBJ2-5 provide the parts outside the CDR3, is DTGVSQNPRHKITKRGQNVTFRCDPISEHNRLYWYRQTLGQGPEFLTYFQNEAQLEKSRLLSDRFSAERPKGSFSTLEIQRTEQGDSAMYLCASSLGLAGETQYFGPGTRLLVL.

The chain couples TRBV4-1 to TRBJ2-5; D is undetermined. CDR1 and CDR2 from the germline V gene are MGHRA and YSYEKL. V lost 1 base and J lost 2, with 11 bases in between. The length of the CDR3 is 15 residues. CDR3 in amino acids: CASSQVASKQETQYF. The CDR3 bases are TGCGCCAGCAGCCAAGTCGCCAGCAAACAAGAGACCCAGTACTTC.

V gene TRBV7-9 combines with J gene TRBJ1-1; weak D call: TRBD1 (6 bases). V gave up 4 bases and J gave up 5 bases, with 23 bases separating them. CDR1 SEHNR and CDR2 FQNEAQ come from the germline V gene (reference sequence). The CDR3 is 17 residues long. The CDR3 is CASSSLVTGSGVTEAFF. In nucleotides, the CDR3 is TGTGCCAGCAGCTCTTTAGTGACAGGTAGTGGGGTAACTGAAGCTTTCTTT.

The V and J genes are TRBV5-4 and TRBJ2-1; D is uncertain. V was trimmed by 0 bases and J by 5 bases, leaving 9 bases between them. CDR1 SGHNT and CDR2 YYREEE come from the germline V gene (reference sequence). There are 14 residues in the CDR3. CDR3 in amino acids: CASSLGHQNNEQFF. CDR3 coding DNA: TGTGCCAGCAGCTTGGGTCATCAAAACAATGAGCAGTTCTTC.

The rearrangement uses TRBV4-2 and TRBJ2-2; D unclear. V lost 6 bases, J lost 0 bases, and 11 bases lay in between. In germline, CDR1 is LGHNA, CDR2 YNFKEQ. This CDR3 has 15 residues. The DNA for the CDR3 is TGTGCCAGCAGGGAGACCTCTACGAACACCGGGGAGCTGTTTTTT. It is translated as CASRETSTNTGELFF.

The J gene is TRBJ2-1, the V gene TRBV29-1; 9 bases agree with TRBD1. Germline CDR1 and CDR2: SQVTM and ANQGSEA. This CDR3 contains 13 residues. Losses at the gene ends were 8 bases for V and 6 bases for J; bases not matched to a gene: 8. The DNA for the CDR3 is TGCAGCCTTCCCCGGGACAGGGCCAATGAGCAGTTCTTC. Residues: CSLPRDRANEQFF.

The rearrangement uses TRBV27 and TRBJ1-1, with D hard to call. V lost 6 bases, J lost 1 base, and 9 bases lay in between. This CDR3 region has 13 residues. The germline V gene has CDR1 MNHEY and CDR2 SMNVEV (reference sequence). CDR3 DNA: TGTGCCAGCAGCAGAGGCCAGAACACTGAAGCTTTCTTT. Its protein product is CASSRGQNTEAFF.

This chain connects TRBV7-9 to TRBJ1-1; D is possibly TRBD1 (6 bases). The germline CDR1 and CDR2 sequences are SEHNR and FQNEAQ (reference sequence). Trimming removed 1 base at V and 4 bases at J, with 13 bases between. This CDR3 is 15 amino acids long. The CDR3 sequence is CASSLGQGLGTEAFF. DNA of the CDR3: TGTGCCAGCAGCTTAGGGCAGGGGCTCGGCACTGAAGCTTTCTTT.

The chain links TRBV4-1 to TRBJ2-7; no definite D call. Trimming took off 2 bases at V and 0 bases at J, with 17 bases between the two ends. In germline, CDR1 is MGHRA, CDR2 YSYEKL. The CDR3 has 17 amino acids. CDR3 loop: CASSQPHGPPSSYEQYF. In DNA, the CDR3 is TGCGCCAGCAGCCAACCCCACGGGCCGCCGAGCTCCTACGAGCAGTACTTC.

The V and J genes are TRBV4-3 and TRBJ2-3; 10 bases line up with TRBD1. Germline V gene data show CDR1 as LGHNA and CDR2 as YSLEER. The CDR3 runs to 16 residues. V dropped 3 bases and J dropped 3; count of bases not matched to a gene: 6. The CDR3 spells CASSQPTGGSTDTQYF. DNA for the CDR3: TGCGCCAGCAGCCAGCCGACAGGGGGCTCGACAGATACGCAGTATTTT.

The CDR3 region is CASMEDSGNTIYF. CDR3 bases: TGTGCCAGCATGGAGGACTCTGGAAACACCATATATTTT. V and J are TRBV7-6 and TRBJ1-3, with D unclear. Trimming cost V 7 bases and J 0 bases, with 7 bases left between them. Germline-derived CDR1 and CDR2 are SGHVS and FNYEAQ. This CDR3 is built from 13 residues.

This sequence joins TRBV13 and TRBJ2-3, with 9 bases lining up with TRBD2. V was clipped by 2 bases and J by 2 bases; unmatched bases: 5. Germline V gene data show CDR1 as PRHDT and CDR2 as FYEKMQ (reference sequence). The CDR3 is 16 amino acids. CDR3 sequence (DNA): TGTGCCAGCAGCTTACCGGCGGGAGGGGTCACAGATACGCAGTATTTT. This encodes CASSLPAGGVTDTQYF.

CDR3 in amino acids: CATSPSDRAENIQYF. DNA of the CDR3: TGTGCCACCAGCCCGTCGGACAGGGCCGAAAACATTCAGTACTTC. The rearrangement uses TRBV15 and TRBJ2-4; 8 bases are shared with TRBD1. CDR1 is LNHNV, CDR2 YYDKDF, per germline (reference sequence). The CDR3 contains 15 residues. V was pared by 5 bases and J by 5 bases, with 8 bases of the junction left unmatched.

The chain is built from TRBV5-6 and TRBJ2-7, with D unresolved. CDR1 is SGHDT, CDR2 YYEEEE, per germline. V was shortened by 0 bases and J by 6 bases, with 19 bases between the two germline ends. This CDR3 spans 16 amino acids. The CDR3 DNA reads as TGTGCCAGCAGCTTGGCCGCCAGAAGAGATGGGTTCGAGCAGTACTTC. Amino acid sequence: CASSLAARRDGFEQYF.

The chain has TRBV7-9 and TRBJ2-1; D is unclear. V was clipped by 2 bases and J by 5 bases, with 10 bases between them. Germline CDR1 reads SEHNR; CDR2 reads FQNEAQ (reference sequence). This CDR3 has 14 amino acids. For the CDR3, the DNA is TGTGCCAGCAGCTTACTAAACTGGGACAATGAGCAGTTCTTC. It codes for CASSLLNWDNEQFF.

The chain carries TRBV9 and TRBJ1-2, with 7 bases fitting TRBD1. The germline V gene has CDR1 SGDLS and CDR2 YYNGEE. The CDR3 spans 15 residues. The trim removed 4 bases at V and 4 bases at J, leaving 10 bases unmatched. CDR3 nucleotides: TGTGCCAGCAGCCCCCCCAGGGGGGTCGGCTATGGCTACACCTTC. The encoded protein is CASSPPRGVGYGYTF. Drawing the rest from reference TRBV9 and TRBJ1-2, the complete variable domain is DSGVTQTPKHLITATGQRVTLRCSPRSGDLSVYWYQQSLDQGLQFLIQYYNGEERAKGNILERFSAQQFPDLHSELNLSSLELGDSALYFCASSPPRGVGYGYTFGSGTRLTVV.

The genes are TRBV6-4 and TRBJ2-3; D is undetermined. The germline V and J ends were trimmed by 2 bases and 0 bases, with 9 bases remaining between them. CDR3 length: 15 residues. The V gene's germline CDR1 is MRHNA and CDR2 SNTAGT. CDR3 in DNA: TGTGCCAGCAGTGACAGCGTGAAGAGCACAGATACGCAGTATTTT. It codes for CASSDSVKSTDTQYF.

V and J are TRBV28 and TRBJ2-2; D is perhaps TRBD1 (5 bases). In germline, CDR1 is MDHEN, CDR2 SYDVKM. This CDR3 comprises 12 residues. V lost 8 bases and J 6 bases, leaving 10 bases between the germline ends. The CDR3 DNA reads TGTGCCAGCTCCTTGGGGCCCGGGGAGCTGTTTTTT. Residues: CASSLGPGELFF. The complete variable domain, with remaining parts taken from reference TRBV28 and TRBJ2-2, reads DVKVTQSSRYLVKRTGEKVFLECVQDMDHENMFWYRQDPGLGLRLIYFSYDVKMKEKGDIPEGYSVSREKKERFSLILESASTNQTSMYLCASSLGPGELFFGEGSRLTVL.

This rearrangement joins TRBV11-2 to TRBJ2-1, with D possibly TRBD2 on 5 matching bases. With 1 base removed from V and 12 bases from J, the gap between germline ends came to 22 bases. This CDR3 has 16 amino acids. From germline, CDR1 is SGHAT and CDR2 FQNNGV. CDR3 region: CASSLGAGLEGSWQFF. The DNA of the CDR3 is TGTGCCAGCAGCTTAGGGGCGGGCCTAGAAGGCTCTTGGCAGTTCTTC.

V gene TRBV5-1 combines with J gene TRBJ1-1; the D is unclear. The CDR3 extends over 12 amino acids. From germline, CDR1 is SGHRS and CDR2 YFSETQ. V was trimmed by 5 bases and J by 8 bases, leaving 13 bases between them. DNA for the CDR3: TGCGCCAGCAGAGGGAGCAGCGCGGAAGCTTTCTTT. Its protein product is CASRGSSAEAFF.

This clone was seen just once. This chain uses TRBV5-1 with TRBJ1-4; D unclear. Germline V gene lookup returns CDR1 SGHRS and CDR2 YFSETQ. Trimming pared 3 bases from V and 2 bases from J, leaving 11 bases between. The CDR3 has 15 amino acids. As DNA, the CDR3 is TGCGCCAGCAGCTCCTACTTTACGACTAATGAAAAACTGTTTTTT. Its protein product is CASSSYFTTNEKLFF.

The chain couples TRBV25-1 to TRBJ1-3; D uncertain. This CDR3 is 14 amino acids long. CDR1 and CDR2 (germline): MGHDK, SYGVNS. V lost 1 base and J lost 0, with 4 bases in between. CDR3: CASSEFGSGNTIYF. The CDR3 region has the DNA TGTGCCAGCAGTGAATTCGGCTCTGGAAACACCATATATTTT.

The rearrangement joins TRBV2 to TRBJ2-2; D is perhaps TRBD2 (6 bases). Looked up from germline, CDR1 is SNHLY and CDR2 is FYNNEI. The CDR3 totals 15 residues. V was pared by 10 bases and J by 3 bases, with 18 bases between. Here the CDR3 DNA reads TGTGCCATGCCGCGAGGCGGGATCGACACCGGGGAGCTGTTTTTT. The encoded protein is CAMPRGGIDTGELFF. The entire variable domain, with the rest obtained from reference TRBV2 and TRBJ2-2, is as follows: EPEVTQTPSHQVTQMGQEVILRCVPISNHLYFYWYRQILGQKVEFLVSFYNNEISEKSEIFDDQFSVERPDGSNFTLKIRSTKLEDSAMYFCAMPRGGIDTGELFFGEGSRLTVL.

This clone is medium-sized within its sample. The chain joins TRBV4-1 to TRBJ1-2, with no clear D. Germline CDR1 and CDR2: MGHRA and YSYEKL. The CDR3 covers 15 residues. V was clipped by 0 bases and J by 4 bases, with 12 bases between them. For the CDR3, the DNA is TGCGCCAGCAGCCAAGAGGCGGACGGCATCTATGGCTACACCTTC. It specifies CASSQEADGIYGYTF.

This sequence joins TRBV7-9 and TRBJ2-1; possibly TRBD2 for D (6 bases). This CDR3 is 15 amino acids long. Per the germline V gene, CDR1 is SEHNR and CDR2 is FQNEAQ (reference sequence). Trimming took 5 bases from V and 9 from J, leaving 20 bases between them. CDR3 sequence: CASSAEVPSVSEQFF. In nucleotides, the CDR3 is TGTGCCAGCAGCGCTGAGGTCCCTAGCGTTTCTGAGCAGTTCTTC.

The chain couples TRBV30 to TRBJ1-2; no definite D call. V lost 1 base, J lost 5 bases, and 5 bases lay in between. The CDR3 is 11 residues long. In germline, CDR1 is GTSNPN, CDR2 SVGIG (reference sequence). As DNA, the CDR3 is TGTGCCTGGAGTGACTGGTATGGCTACACCTTC. It is translated as CAWSDWYGYTF.

CDR3 DNA: TGTGCCAGCACCCCCGTAGCTTTCGATGAGCAGTTCTTC. The encoded protein is CASTPVAFDEQFF. The chain recombines TRBV7-9 with TRBJ2-1; no reliable D call. The germline V gene encodes CDR1 SEHNR and CDR2 FQNEAQ (reference sequence). The CDR3 sequence is 13 residues long. V was clipped by 7 bases and J by 8 bases, with 15 bases between them.

The chain combines TRBV28 with TRBJ2-7, with 8 bases identical to TRBD1. The V gene end was trimmed by 3 bases and the J gene end by 0 bases; junction bases not matched to a gene: 10. CDR3 length: 17 residues. CDR1 is MDHEN and CDR2 is SYDVKM in the germline V gene. The CDR3 here is CASSFPRQGITSYEQYF. CDR3 bases: TGTGCCAGCAGTTTCCCGAGACAGGGGATTACCTCCTACGAGCAGTACTTC.

This clone has just one count. The V gene is TRBV27, the J gene TRBJ1-1, with D uncertain. Germline V gene lookup returns CDR1 MNHEY and CDR2 SMNVEV (reference sequence). The CDR3 sequence is 13 residues long. The V end lost 2 bases, the J end lost 6 bases, and 10 bases lay between the germline ends. CDR3 residues: CASSLGDVAEAFF. The DNA of the CDR3 is TGTGCCAGCAGTTTAGGAGATGTCGCTGAAGCTTTCTTT.